This T cell receptor (beta chain) is from a study of T cell responses to AZD1222 COVID-19 vaccine. The CDR3 spans 14 residues. Per germline, CDR1 MNHEY and CDR2 SVGAGI. V lost 4 bases, J lost 2 bases, and 11 bases lay in between. Points from the study as a whole: Repertoire sampling was restricted to post-peak T cell response timepoints.

Recipients boosted at about 4 weeks or about 12 weeks are pooled. TCRdb's table, derived via immunoSEQ multiplex PCR, lists solely in-frame clones and lacks some. Seen here are about 140,000 clones, 85% to 95% observed once, and the top ten hold around 6.5%. A note on this clone: Its antigen is still unknown.

This receptor was identified in an adult who received the AZD1222 COVID-19 vaccine. V usage is TRBV6-5 and J usage is TRBJ1-1; D gene ambiguous. The sequencing used peripheral blood, collected 28 days after the second AZD1222 dose. The CDR3 coding sequence is TGTGCCAGCAGTTCCTACGACCCTAACACTGAAGCTTTCTTT. It yields the protein CASSSYDPNTEAFF.